What follows are 27 T cell receptor beta chains derived from one specimen sequenced in a study of OX40 agonist ivuxolimab in advanced cancers. Profiling relied on immunoSEQ multiplex PCR, and the TCRdb table lists in-frame clones only, not all of them. The table lists roughly 11,000 clones, about 82% of them singletons. Specimen: CD4+ or CD8+ T cells sorted from blood, collected in a trial of the OX40 agonist ivuxolimab. Receptors originate from an adult with an advanced solid tumor such as melanoma, head and neck, liver or kidney cancer.

The chain combines TRBV28 with TRBJ2-1; D is uncertain. The CDR3 is 12 residues long. Germline CDR1 reads MDHEN; CDR2 reads SYDVKM. Trimming left V 6 bases short and J 10 bases short, with 13 bases between. CDR3 sequence reads: CASSISISEQFF. DNA for the CDR3: TGTGCCAGCAGCATTAGTATTTCCGAGCAGTTCTTC.

V gene TRBV7-9 combines with J gene TRBJ2-5; the match to TRBD2 covers 13 bases. The germline V gene encodes CDR1 SEHNR and CDR2 FQNEAQ (reference sequence). This CDR3 is built from 17 residues. With 3 bases clipped from V and 5 bases from J, the junction kept 9 bases outside the gene matches. The CDR3 DNA reads as TGTGCCAGCAGCTTCTCTAGACTAGCGGGAGGTTGGGAGACCCAGTACTTC. Translation: CASSFSRLAGGWETQYF.

The chain links TRBV19 to TRBJ2-2; 9 positions match TRBD1. The germline V gene encodes CDR1 LNHDA and CDR2 SQIVND (reference sequence). The V and J ends lost 3 bases and 6 bases, in that order; junction bases with no gene match: 5. The CDR3 sequence is 15 residues long. The CDR3 bases are TGTGCCAGTAGTATGAGGGACAGGGTTGCCGGGGAGCTGTTTTTT. It codes for CASSMRDRVAGELFF.

V is TRBV5-6 and J is TRBJ1-4; D is perhaps TRBD1 (5 bases). This CDR3 is 16 amino acids long. Trimming took 4 bases from V and 7 from J, leaving 20 bases between them. Germline V CDR1 and CDR2: SGHDT, YYEEEE. In DNA form, the CDR3 reads TGTGCCAGCAGCCTAGGTCCGGGGACGTCGGTTGAAAAACTGTTTTTT. It translates to CASSLGPGTSVEKLFF.

V gene TRBV29-1 combines with J gene TRBJ2-3, with 15 bases matching TRBD2. The V segment lost 3 bases and the J segment 6 bases; nucleotides outside the gene matches: 7. Germline lookup yields CDR1 SQVTM and CDR2 ANQGSEA. The CDR3 spans 16 residues. The CDR3 sequence: CSVEGLAGGITDTQYF. DNA of the CDR3: TGCAGCGTTGAGGGACTAGCGGGAGGAATAACCGATACGCAGTATTTT.

The J gene is TRBJ2-7, the V gene TRBV5-6; unclear D gene. Germline CDR1 SGHDT, CDR2 YYEEEE. This CDR3 is built from 14 residues. The V end was cut by 4 bases, the J end by 2 bases, with 13 bases between. Written as DNA, the CDR3 is TGTGCCAGCAGCCCCCCTAAGATGGCCTACGAGCAGTACTTC. It yields the protein CASSPPKMAYEQYF.

This chain connects TRBV7-3 to TRBJ2-3; 10 bases are shared with TRBD2. Germline V gene sequence: CDR1 SGHTA, CDR2 FQGTGA. The CDR3 sequence is 14 residues long. V shed 8 bases and J 6 bases; nucleotides not matched to a gene: 8. The CDR3 coding sequence is TGTGCCAGCGGCGAAGCGGGAGGGATGGATACGCAGTATTTT. Its protein is CASGEAGGMDTQYF.

The CDR3 sequence is CASSASGSGGDTQYF. The CDR3 nucleotides read TGTGCCAGCAGCGCGAGCGGGAGCGGCGGAGATACGCAGTATTTT. The J gene is TRBJ2-3, the V gene TRBV9, with 8 bases that match TRBD2. CDR3 length: 15 amino acids. The junction had 8 bases not matched to a gene; V was cut back by 3 bases and J by 5 bases. Germline lookup yields CDR1 SGDLS and CDR2 YYNGEE.

This chain connects TRBV7-9 to TRBJ2-6; D possibly matches TRBD1 or TRBD2 (5 bases each). V lost 1 base, J lost 4 bases, and 11 bases lay in between. CDR3 size: 16 residues. Germline CDR1 reads SEHNR; CDR2 reads FQNEAQ (reference sequence). The CDR3 bases are TGTGCCAGCAGCTTAGTTTCCGGGGCAGGGGCCAACGTCCTGACTTTC. Translating gives CASSLVSGAGANVLTF.

The V and J genes are TRBV2 and TRBJ2-1; D gene ambiguous. Germline CDR1 SNHLY, CDR2 FYNNEI. The CDR3 is made up of 16 amino acids. V was pared by 2 bases and J by 2 bases, with 13 bases between. CDR3 DNA sequence: TGTGCCAGCAGTGAAAATCTGGGTAGAACCTACAATGAGCAGTTCTTC. Translated: CASSENLGRTYNEQFF.

This clone was seen a few times. The chain combines TRBV28 with TRBJ1-5; 8 positions agree with TRBD1. J was trimmed by 7 bases and V by 4 bases; bases with no gene match: 9. Per the germline V gene, CDR1 is MDHEN and CDR2 is SYDVKM. The CDR3 is made up of 15 amino acids. The CDR3 nucleotides are TGTGCCAGCAGTTCGGACAGGGTAGTAGGACAGCCCCAGCATTTT. This translates into CASSSDRVVGQPQHF.

On this clone itself: Other nucleotide sequences in the sample specify the same CDR3. The chain recombines TRBV4-2 with TRBJ1-5, with D maybe TRBD1 (5 bases). Trimming took 0 bases from V and 7 from J, leaving 16 bases between them. The germline V gene encodes CDR1 LGHNA and CDR2 YNFKEQ. The CDR3 is made up of 16 amino acids. CDR3 DNA sequence: TGTGCCAGCAGCCAAGACCCCCGGGGCTCGGGACAGCCCCAGCATTTT. The encoded protein is CASSQDPRGSGQPQHF.

V usage is TRBV5-4 and J usage is TRBJ2-7; D not certain. CDR3 length: 14 amino acids. CDR1 and CDR2 from the germline V gene are SGHNT and YYREEE (reference sequence). The V end lost 0 bases, the J end lost 2 bases, and 9 bases lay between the germline ends. The CDR3 DNA follows: TGTGCCAGCAGCTTGGTCGGATCAACCTACGAGCAGTACTTC. Translation gives CASSLVGSTYEQYF.

The J gene is TRBJ2-3, the V gene TRBV6-4; TRBD2 might be the D (5 bases). V gave up 4 bases and J gave up 4 bases, with 12 bases separating them. Germline CDR1 MRHNA, CDR2 SNTAGT. The CDR3 sequence is 14 residues long. Here the CDR3 DNA reads TGTGCCAGCAGTGTAGTGGGAGATGCAGATACGCAGTATTTT. Translating it yields CASSVVGDADTQYF.

This clone was seen only a few times. Here the CDR3 DNA reads TGTGCCAGCACCCCGGGGCCAGATTACAATGAGCAGTTCTTC. Its protein product is CASTPGPDYNEQFF. V and J are TRBV7-3 and TRBJ2-1; either TRBD1 or TRBD2 may supply D (5 bases each). V lost 7 bases to trimming and J lost 4 bases, with 14 bases between them. CDR1 SGHTA and CDR2 FQGTGA come from the germline V gene. The CDR3 totals 14 residues.

This clone has a single count. V gene TRBV6-1 combines with J gene TRBJ2-7; 8 bases agree with TRBD2. V lost 1 base to trimming and J lost 3 bases; unmatched junction nucleotides: 2. The CDR3 is 14 residues long. Germline V lookup: CDR1 MNHNS, CDR2 SASEGT. In DNA form, the CDR3 reads TGTGCCAGCAGTGAAGGGCTAGCGGGCTACGAGCAGTACTTC. This encodes CASSEGLAGYEQYF.

V gene TRBV14 combines with J gene TRBJ2-1; perhaps TRBD2 as D (5 bases). V was shortened by 5 bases and J by 4 bases, with 18 bases between the two germline ends. CDR3 length equals 16 residues. Germline CDR1 is SGHDN and CDR2 is FVKESK. The DNA for the CDR3 is TGTGCCAGCAGCGCAACTAGGGAGACGCTGTACAATGAGCAGTTCTTC. Amino acids: CASSATRETLYNEQFF.

The V call is TRBV29-1, the J call TRBJ2-3; 11 bases fit TRBD1. The CDR3 has 13 residues. Germline V gene lookup returns CDR1 SQVTM and CDR2 ANQGSEA. With 6 bases clipped from V and 5 bases from J, the junction kept 4 bases outside the gene matches. The CDR3 DNA reads as TGCAGCGTCGGACAGGGGGCGGTAGATACGCAGTATTTT. It specifies CSVGQGAVDTQYF.

V and J are TRBV29-1 and TRBJ2-1; 10 bases align to TRBD1. Germline lookup yields CDR1 SQVTM and CDR2 ANQGSEA. With 3 bases clipped from V and 8 bases from J, the junction kept 7 bases outside the gene matches. The CDR3 runs 14 residues. CDR3 DNA: TGCAGCGTTGATTTTGGGACAGGGGACGATGAGCAGTTCTTC. Amino acids: CSVDFGTGDDEQFF.

This chain connects TRBV11-2 to TRBJ2-4, with 7 bases matching TRBD1. The CDR3 runs to 15 residues. Looked up from germline, CDR1 is SGHAT and CDR2 is FQNNGV. Trimming cost V 1 base and J 6 bases; bases outside gene matches: 6. The CDR3 here is CASSLAQGDRNIQYF. The CDR3 DNA reads as TGTGCCAGCAGCTTAGCTCAGGGGGATAGAAACATTCAGTACTTC.

V is TRBV4-3 and J is TRBJ2-2; TRBD2 matches 7 bases. This CDR3 region has 18 residues. Germline V gene lookup returns CDR1 LGHNA and CDR2 YSLEER. Germline trimming cut 2 bases from V and 0 bases from J; bases unmatched to any gene: 9. CDR3 DNA: TGCGCCAGCAGCCAACTCCTGTTCGGGACTACGAACACCGGGGAGCTGTTTTTT. Its translation is CASSQLLFGTTNTGELFF.

V and J are TRBV28 and TRBJ2-3; TRBD2 is a possible D gene (6 bases). Germline-derived CDR1 and CDR2 are MDHEN and SYDVKM. This CDR3 contains 16 residues. The V end lost 1 base, the J end lost 1 base, and 12 bases lay between the germline ends. The CDR3 reads CASSLYWEEGTDTQYF. The CDR3 DNA reads as TGTGCCAGCAGTTTATATTGGGAGGAAGGCACAGATACGCAGTATTTT.

The J gene is TRBJ1-2, the V gene TRBV6-5, with no clear D. The germline V gene encodes CDR1 MNHEY and CDR2 SVGAGI. V was trimmed by 5 bases and J by 0 bases, leaving 7 bases between them. The CDR3 contains 13 residues. CDR3 sequence (DNA): TGTGCCAGCAGTCCGCAAGCTAACTATGGCTACACCTTC. This sequence encodes CASSPQANYGYTF.

The chain has TRBV27 and TRBJ1-4, with 11 positions matching TRBD1. Looked up from germline, CDR1 is MNHEY and CDR2 is SMNVEV (reference sequence). There are 14 residues in the CDR3. With V trimmed by 8 bases and J by 7 bases, 6 bases remained unmatched. The CDR3 here is CASATGTGGEKLFF. The CDR3 bases are TGTGCCAGCGCGACCGGGACAGGGGGTGAAAAACTGTTTTTT.

This chain joins TRBV7-9 and TRBJ2-7; 9 bases are a match to TRBD2. Germline values: CDR1 SEHNR, CDR2 FQNEAQ (reference sequence). The CDR3 is 12 residues long. V lost 7 bases, J lost 7 bases, and 5 bases stayed unmatched. CDR3 DNA sequence: TGTGCCAGCAAAGCGGGGGGCTTGGAGCAGTACTTC. Translating gives CASKAGGLEQYF. The full variable domain, with the rest looked up from reference TRBV7-9 and TRBJ2-7, is DTGVSQNPRHKITKRGQNVTFRCDPISEHNRLYWYRQTLGQGPEFLTYFQNEAQLEKSRLLSDRFSAERPKGSFSTLEIQRTEQGDSAMYLCASKAGGLEQYFGPGTRLTVT.

CDR3 protein: CASSVAGKGQGVGSGYGYTF. The CDR3 nucleotides read TGTGCCAGCAGCGTAGCTGGGAAAGGACAGGGGGTCGGTTCCGGCTATGGCTACACCTTC. The rearrangement joins TRBV9 to TRBJ1-2; 10 nucleotides match TRBD1. Germline loops: CDR1 SGDLS, CDR2 YYNGEE. This CDR3 region has 20 residues. V shed 0 bases, J shed 4 bases, and the junction held 18 bases outside the gene matches.

The V gene is TRBV11-2, the J gene TRBJ2-5; no reliable D call. The CDR3 covers 15 residues. V dropped 1 base and J dropped 1 base, with 10 bases sitting between them. Germline V gene lookup returns CDR1 SGHAT and CDR2 FQNNGV. The CDR3 DNA reads as TGTGCCAGCAGCTTAGCCCCGGGCAGCCAAGAGACCCAGTACTTC. This encodes CASSLAPGSQETQYF.